This T cell receptor beta chain was documented in a study of T-cell reconstitution after alpha-beta-depleted transplantation in children. This clonotype was seen a few times. Preparing the TCRbeta library involved the use of unique molecular identifiers. Each CDR3 protein gets one entry after TCRdb re-called the PCR reads with MiXCR. The table includes just under 550,000 distinct CDR3 sequences, 18% detected once. Here the sequenced sample was PBMCs from the stem cell graft donor, taken from the stem cell graft. This receptor was obtained from a human donor who donated a stem cell graft to a child with acute lymphoblastic leukemia.

The CDR3 nucleotides read TGTGCCAGCAGCGTTCACGGGCAGTTCAATCAGCCCCAGCATTTT. This translates into CASSVHGQFNQPQHF. The chain recombines TRBV9 with TRBJ1-5, with D unclear. Germline V gene data show CDR1 as SGDLS and CDR2 as YYNGEE. The CDR3 extends over 15 amino acids. Trimming left V 2 bases short and J 3 bases short, with 12 bases between.